Presented here are 4 T cell receptor beta chains from one specimen sequenced in a study of blood T cell repertoires in COVID-19. Sequenced by immunoSEQ multiplex PCR; TCRdb stores in-frame clones only, minus some. The sample has roughly 180,000 clones; about 81% are singletons. The material sequenced was peripheral blood. Receptor source: a woman older than 75 with COVID-19, enrolled during active disease.

With respect to this clone: The sample holds other DNA sequences that translate to the same CDR3. Here the CDR3 reads CASSPGQGGYGYTF. CDR3 in DNA: TGCGCCAGCAGCCCCGGACAGGGAGGATATGGCTACACCTTC. This chain connects TRBV5-1 to TRBJ1-2; 8 bases fit TRBD1. From germline, CDR1 is SGHRS and CDR2 YFSETQ. Losses at the gene ends were 4 bases for V and 5 bases for J; bases not matched to a gene: 7. This CDR3 is 14 amino acids long. Based on the CDR3 plus reference TRBV5-1 and TRBJ1-2, the full variable domain is KAGVTQTPRYLIKTRGQQVTLSCSPISGHRSVSWYQQTPGQGLQFLFEYFSETQRNKGNFPGRFSGRQFSNSRSEMNVSTLELGDSALYLCASSPGQGGYGYTFGSGTRLTVV.

The chain couples TRBV20-1 to TRBJ1-5; D possibly corresponds to TRBD1 (6 bases). The germline gives CDR1 DFQATT, CDR2 SNEGSKA (reference sequence). The CDR3 runs to 12 residues. V lost 6 bases to trimming and J lost 6 bases, with 12 bases between them. This chain's CDR3 is CSASAGVQPQHF. DNA for the CDR3: TGCAGTGCGAGTGCAGGGGTTCAGCCCCAGCATTTT.

The chain uses TRBV11-2 and TRBJ2-7, with D possibly being TRBD1 (6 bases). Trimming took 2 bases from V and 1 from J, leaving 12 bases between them. Germline assignment: CDR1 SGHAT and CDR2 FQNNGV. The CDR3 spans 15 residues. The CDR3 nucleotides read TGTGCCAGCAGCTTAAGCCCGACAGGATCCTACGAGCAGTACTTC. Translated: CASSLSPTGSYEQYF.

CDR3 bases: TGTGCCAGCATCTTAGCGGGAACCTACAATGAGCAGTTCTTC. Translated: CASILAGTYNEQFF. The V gene is TRBV28, the J gene TRBJ2-1; 8 bases align to TRBD2. The germline V gene has CDR1 MDHEN and CDR2 SYDVKM. The V gene end was trimmed by 7 bases and the J gene end by 2 bases; junction bases not matched to a gene: 4. The CDR3 covers 14 residues.